Below are 32 T cell receptor beta chains sequenced from a single sample in a study of identical twins. TCRdb re-analysed the 5' RACE reads in MiXCR, keeping a single row per CDR3 protein. Of about 570,000 distinct CDR3 sequences listed, 9.6% are singletons. Another study also made use of these data, one on yellow fever vaccine responses in identical twins.

Material for sequencing was PBMCs. All receptors come from a woman aged 18 to 35 in good health.

The CDR3 protein is CASSLSDRENTEAFF. The CDR3 DNA reads as TGTGCCAGCAGCCTATCGGACAGGGAGAACACTGAAGCTTTCTTT. The rearrangement links TRBV3-1 to TRBJ1-1; 8 nucleotides agree with TRBD1. The CDR3 sequence is 15 residues long. Germline CDR1 is LGHDT and CDR2 is YNNKEL (reference sequence). J gave up 1 base and V 4 bases, and 5 bases lay outside the gene matches.

This clonotype appeared a few times. This chain uses TRBV7-9 with TRBJ2-7; D may correspond to TRBD1 or TRBD2 (5 bases each). V was cut by 4 bases and J by 0 bases, with 16 bases left in between. Germline CDR1 SEHNR, CDR2 FQNEAQ (reference sequence). This CDR3 spans 16 amino acids. CDR3 amino acids: CASSSPLGASSYEQYF. CDR3 sequence (DNA): TGTGCCAGCAGCTCACCCCTCGGGGCCAGCTCCTACGAGCAGTACTTC.

At least ten counts were recorded for this clonotype. This chain links TRBV6-2 or TRBV6-3 with TRBJ1-2; no firm D call. Trimming took off 0 bases at V and 3 bases at J, with 5 bases between the two ends. Per the germline V gene, CDR1 is MNHEY and CDR2 is SVGEGT. The CDR3 spans 13 residues. The CDR3 bases are TGTGCCAGCAGTTACTCGAAGGACTATGGCTACACCTTC. Encoded protein: CASSYSKDYGYTF.

This clonotype was observed a handful of times. This chain uses TRBV7-9 with TRBJ2-3; TRBD1 or TRBD2 may be the D gene (5 bases each). V was clipped by 5 bases and J by 2 bases, with 14 bases between them. The CDR3 has 15 residues. The V gene's germline CDR1 is SEHNR and CDR2 FQNEAQ (reference sequence). CDR3 sequence: CASSRDRADTDTQYF. Written as DNA, the CDR3 is TGTGCCAGCAGCCGGGACCGCGCTGACACAGATACGCAGTATTTT.

This clonotype has at least ten counts. The genes are TRBV20-1 and TRBJ2-5; D remains ambiguous. V was shortened by 0 bases and J by 2 bases, with 10 bases between the two germline ends. Germline V gene sequence: CDR1 DFQATT, CDR2 SNEGSKA (reference sequence). This CDR3 has 14 amino acids. The chain's CDR3 is CSARDPTPQETQYF. In nucleotides, the CDR3 is TGCAGTGCTAGAGATCCCACTCCTCAAGAGACCCAGTACTTC.

This clonotype turned up a few times. The chain recombines TRBV7-9 with TRBJ2-2; D gene unclear. This CDR3 region has 14 residues. The germline CDR1 and CDR2 sequences are SEHNR and FQNEAQ (reference sequence). Deletions cut 4 bases from V and 6 bases from J, with 12 bases between. In nucleotides, the CDR3 is TGTGCCAGCAGCTCTGCGAATACCGCCGGGGAGCTGTTTTTT. This sequence encodes CASSSANTAGELFF.

A few counts support this clonotype. The chain carries TRBV4-3 and TRBJ2-7; the D is unclear. The CDR3 loop spans 14 amino acids. Trimming stripped 2 bases from V and 5 bases from J, with 13 bases between. Germline V gives CDR1 LGHNA, CDR2 YSLEER. The CDR3 here is CASSQKGLSHEQYF. The CDR3 coding sequence is TGCGCCAGCAGCCAAAAAGGGCTGAGCCACGAGCAGTACTTC.

This chain links TRBV20-1 with TRBJ2-5, with 12 positions matching TRBD2. This CDR3 has 15 residues. V shed 6 bases and J 5 bases; nucleotides not matched to a gene: 10. In germline, CDR1 is DFQATT, CDR2 SNEGSKA (reference sequence). DNA for the CDR3: TGCAGTGCCCCAACTAGCGGGAGGTTAAGGGAGACCCAGTACTTC. This codes for CSAPTSGRLRETQYF.

CDR3: CAWILAGGNTQYF. The CDR3 nucleotides read TGTGCCTGGATACTAGCGGGAGGAAATACGCAGTATTTT. This chain connects TRBV30 to TRBJ2-3; 12 bases are a match to TRBD2. The germline V gene has CDR1 GTSNPN and CDR2 SVGIG (reference sequence). The CDR3 is 13 amino acids. Losses at the gene ends were 4 bases for V and 7 bases for J; bases not matched to a gene: 3.

Many counts were recorded for this clonotype. The gene calls are TRBV12-3 or TRBV12-4 and TRBJ1-5, with TRBD1 as a possible D gene (6 bases). The ends were cut back, 5 bases at V and 4 bases at J, with 15 bases in the middle. The CDR3 covers 15 residues. The CDR3 region is CASSPHGGGNQPQHF. The CDR3 region has the DNA TGTGCCAGCAGTCCCCACGGGGGCGGTAATCAGCCCCAGCATTTT.

This clonotype occurred a few times. The chain joins TRBV7-2 to TRBJ2-1, with D perhaps TRBD2 (5 bases). The CDR3 contains 16 residues. Looked up from germline, CDR1 is SGHTA and CDR2 is FQGNSA. The V end lost 5 bases, the J end lost 0 bases, and 14 bases lay between the germline ends. The CDR3 bases are TGTGCCAGCAGCCGTCGAGCGGAAGTCTCCTACAATGAGCAGTTCTTC. This sequence encodes CASSRRAEVSYNEQFF.

The V call is TRBV9, the J call TRBJ2-1, with 7 bases aligning to TRBD2. Per the germline V gene, CDR1 is SGDLS and CDR2 is YYNGEE. V lost 4 bases and J lost 6; bases outside the gene matches: 4. CDR3 length: 13 amino acids. The CDR3 here is CASSFGLGNEQFF. CDR3 nucleotides: TGTGCCAGCAGCTTCGGACTAGGCAATGAGCAGTTCTTC.

This clonotype was seen at least ten times. This sequence joins TRBV6-2 or TRBV6-3 and TRBJ2-3, with D possibly matching TRBD2 (6 bases). The CDR3 covers 12 residues. V lost 7 bases to trimming and J lost 5 bases, with 10 bases between them. Germline loops: CDR1 MNHEY, CDR2 SVGEGT. The DNA for the CDR3 is TGTGCCAGCACCTCTAGCGTAGATACGCAGTATTTT. Translation: CASTSSVDTQYF.

As to this clonotype: One end of the junction does not line up with germline, which may come from a read error. The chain uses TRBV7-9 and TRBJ2-7; 15 bases fit TRBD2. The CDR3 contains 16 residues. Germline CDR1 reads SEHNR; CDR2 reads FQNEAQ (reference sequence). The CDR3: CASSWGLAGGIYQQYF. CDR3 nucleotides: TGTGCCAGCAGCTGGGGACTAGCGGGAGGTATCTACCAGCAGTACTTC. The full variable domain, in which reference TRBV7-9 and TRBJ2-7 provide the parts outside the CDR3, is DTGVSQNPRHKITKRGQNVTFRCDPISEHNRLYWYRQTLGQGPEFLTYFQNEAQLEKSRLLSDRFSAERPKGSFSTLEIQRTEQGDSAMYLCASSWGLAGGIYQQYFGPGTRLTVT.

The chain is built from TRBV5-1 and TRBJ2-3, with 9 nucleotides matching TRBD1. V dropped 7 bases and J dropped 3; count of bases not matched to a gene: 3. Germline V gives CDR1 SGHRS, CDR2 YFSETQ. The CDR3 contains 13 residues. CDR3 amino acids: CASGDRVTDTQYF. CDR3 coding DNA: TGCGCCAGCGGGGACAGGGTTACAGATACGCAGTATTTT.

This clonotype came up many times. The chain joins TRBV29-1 to TRBJ2-2; D is uncertain. Germline V gene data show CDR1 as SQVTM and CDR2 as ANQGSEA. V lost 6 bases, J lost 8 bases, and 7 bases lay in between. The CDR3 runs 10 residues. The CDR3 bases are TGCAGCGTCCTGACAGGGGAGCTGTTTTTT. Translating gives CSVLTGELFF.

The chain couples TRBV5-1 to TRBJ2-1; D gene unclear. V was pared by 0 bases and J by 8 bases, with 24 bases between. CDR3 size: 18 residues. The germline CDR1 and CDR2 sequences are SGHRS and YFSETQ. DNA for the CDR3: TGCGCCAGCAGCTTGGCTTTTGGTCCCGGGCAGGTCCCTCATGAGCAGTTCTTC. It encodes CASSLAFGPGQVPHEQFF.

This clonotype has more than one count but fewer than ten. CDR3 loop: CASSRQGPNGYTF. The CDR3 nucleotides read TGTGCCAGCAGCCGACAGGGCCCGAATGGCTACACCTTC. V usage is TRBV3-1 and J usage is TRBJ1-2, with 7 bases fitting TRBD1. CDR1 and CDR2 (germline): LGHDT, YNNKEL (reference sequence). This CDR3 region has 13 residues. J was trimmed by 6 bases and V by 4 bases; bases with no gene match: 5.

This clonotype has more than one count but fewer than ten. The genes are TRBV21-1 and TRBJ2-3; the DNA was not compared with TRBD1, the D call given in the table. TRBV21-1 is described as a pseudogene. This CDR3 has 16 residues. CDR3 sequence: CASSKMDRVGTDTQYF. The CDR3 DNA sequence: TGTGCCAGCAGCAAGATGGACAGGGTTGGCACAGATACGCAGTATTTT.

The CDR3 protein is CASSRGQGATRETQYF. CDR3 in DNA: TGTGCCAGCAGTAGGGGACAGGGGGCAACTAGGGAGACCCAGTACTTC. The J gene is TRBJ2-5, the V gene TRBV12-3 or TRBV12-4; TRBD1 matches at 12 bases. Trimming cost V 5 bases and J 5 bases; bases outside gene matches: 9. CDR3 length: 16 residues.

The chain has TRBV29-1 and TRBJ2-7, with a possible D match to TRBD1 (5 bases). V was clipped by 6 bases and J by 4 bases, with 10 bases between them. This CDR3 comprises 11 residues. CDR1 and CDR2 from the germline V gene are SQVTM and ANQGSEA. The CDR3 sequence: CSVIDRYEQYF. DNA for the CDR3: TGCAGCGTAATCGACAGATACGAGCAGTACTTC.

This clonotype was recorded many times. The V gene is TRBV12-3 or TRBV12-4, the J gene TRBJ2-1; 7 bases line up with TRBD2. Trimming removed 3 bases from V and 2 bases from J; junction bases left unmatched: 4. The CDR3 covers 15 residues. Written as DNA, the CDR3 is TGTGCCAGCAGTTTGGTTGCGGGGGCCTACAATGAGCAGTTCTTC. It is translated as CASSLVAGAYNEQFF.

This clonotype was detected only a few times. This sequence joins TRBV20-1 and TRBJ2-4; 7 nucleotides align to TRBD1. CDR1 is DFQATT and CDR2 is SNEGSKA in the germline V gene (reference sequence). The CDR3 spans 13 residues. After removal of 6 bases from V and 8 bases from J, the junction contained 10 bases not matched to a gene. The CDR3 loop reads CSANRGSPDIQYF. DNA for the CDR3: TGCAGTGCAAACAGGGGATCCCCGGACATTCAGTACTTC.

This clonotype was picked up a small number of times. The chain carries TRBV20-1 and TRBJ2-2; the match to TRBD2 covers 12 bases. J was trimmed by 7 bases and V by 3 bases; bases with no gene match: 9. The V gene's germline CDR1 is DFQATT and CDR2 SNEGSKA (reference sequence). The CDR3 is made up of 16 amino acids. The DNA for the CDR3 is TGCAGTGCTAGTAGGCTAGCGGGAGGGAAGGGCGGGGAGCTGTTTTTT. This translates into CSASRLAGGKGGELFF.

The V and J genes are TRBV29-1 and TRBJ2-3, with 10 bases that match TRBD1. The CDR3 runs to 17 residues. Germline lookup yields CDR1 SQVTM and CDR2 ANQGSEA. J was trimmed by 0 bases and V by 3 bases; bases with no gene match: 9. The CDR3, as DNA: TGCAGCGTTGACGCCATCCCGGGACAGGGGAGCACAGATACGCAGTATTTT. Translated: CSVDAIPGQGSTDTQYF.

This clonotype was seen a handful of times. The chain has TRBV3-1 and TRBJ1-5; perhaps TRBD1 as D (5 bases). With 1 base removed from V and 2 bases from J, the gap between germline ends came to 21 bases. The length of the CDR3 is 19 residues. From germline, CDR1 is LGHDT and CDR2 YNNKEL (reference sequence). The CDR3 coding sequence is TGTGCCAGCAGCCAAGGAGGTTTGGCGGGGGACGGTGGCAATCAGCCCCAGCATTTT. The encoded protein is CASSQGGLAGDGGNQPQHF.

This rearrangement joins TRBV5-6 to TRBJ1-1, with a tentative D call TRBD1 (5 bases). The V end lost 4 bases, the J end lost 4 bases, and 23 bases lay between the germline ends. The CDR3 spans 17 residues. Germline V gene data show CDR1 as SGHDT and CDR2 as YYEEEE. The CDR3 sequence is CASSLPLRWGSGTEAFF. CDR3 nucleotide sequence: TGTGCCAGCAGCCTACCCCTCAGGTGGGGCTCGGGCACTGAAGCTTTCTTT.

This clonotype was observed many times. The rearrangement uses TRBV5-1 and TRBJ2-5; D remains unclear. The germline V and J ends were trimmed by 4 bases and 5 bases, with 12 bases remaining between them. The CDR3 is 13 residues long. Germline CDR1 SGHRS, CDR2 YFSETQ. In DNA form, the CDR3 reads TGCGCCAGCAGCCCATCGGAAGGGGAGACCCAGTACTTC. Residues: CASSPSEGETQYF.

This chain links TRBV28 with TRBJ2-5; the D gene could be TRBD1 or TRBD2 (5 bases each). Germline V gene sequence: CDR1 MDHEN, CDR2 SYDVKM. The ends were cut back, 5 bases at V and 4 bases at J, with 14 bases in the middle. The CDR3 is made up of 14 amino acids. This CDR3 reads CASSGRDELETQYF. The CDR3 DNA is TGTGCCAGCAGTGGCCGGGACGAATTAGAGACCCAGTACTTC.

In its sample, this clonotype was seen many times. V is TRBV2 and J is TRBJ1-1, with D perhaps TRBD1 (6 bases). The CDR3 is 13 amino acids. Germline V CDR1 and CDR2: SNHLY, FYNNEI. The V end was cut by 6 bases, the J end by 2 bases, with 10 bases between. For the CDR3, the DNA is TGTGCCAGCAGGACAGGACCAAACACTGAAGCTTTCTTT. Protein: CASRTGPNTEAFF.

This clonotype has a count of ten or more. The chain recombines TRBV7-2 with TRBJ2-7; D is uncertain. Looked up from germline, CDR1 is SGHTA and CDR2 is FQGNSA. The V end was cut by 3 bases, the J end by 4 bases, with 13 bases between. The length of the CDR3 is 14 residues. The CDR3 bases are TGTGCCAGCAGCTTGCTGACGGCCTGGTACGAGCAGTACTTC. This gives the protein CASSLLTAWYEQYF.

There are a few counts of this clonotype. V usage is TRBV6-1 and J usage is TRBJ2-1, with 12 bases lining up with TRBD2. The CDR3 totals 17 residues. Germline V gene sequence: CDR1 MNHNS, CDR2 SASEGT. V shed 0 bases, J shed 8 bases, and the junction held 8 bases outside the gene matches. CDR3 in amino acids: CASSEARGLAGFHEQFF. CDR3 nucleotides: TGTGCCAGCAGTGAAGCGAGGGGACTAGCGGGTTTCCATGAGCAGTTCTTC.